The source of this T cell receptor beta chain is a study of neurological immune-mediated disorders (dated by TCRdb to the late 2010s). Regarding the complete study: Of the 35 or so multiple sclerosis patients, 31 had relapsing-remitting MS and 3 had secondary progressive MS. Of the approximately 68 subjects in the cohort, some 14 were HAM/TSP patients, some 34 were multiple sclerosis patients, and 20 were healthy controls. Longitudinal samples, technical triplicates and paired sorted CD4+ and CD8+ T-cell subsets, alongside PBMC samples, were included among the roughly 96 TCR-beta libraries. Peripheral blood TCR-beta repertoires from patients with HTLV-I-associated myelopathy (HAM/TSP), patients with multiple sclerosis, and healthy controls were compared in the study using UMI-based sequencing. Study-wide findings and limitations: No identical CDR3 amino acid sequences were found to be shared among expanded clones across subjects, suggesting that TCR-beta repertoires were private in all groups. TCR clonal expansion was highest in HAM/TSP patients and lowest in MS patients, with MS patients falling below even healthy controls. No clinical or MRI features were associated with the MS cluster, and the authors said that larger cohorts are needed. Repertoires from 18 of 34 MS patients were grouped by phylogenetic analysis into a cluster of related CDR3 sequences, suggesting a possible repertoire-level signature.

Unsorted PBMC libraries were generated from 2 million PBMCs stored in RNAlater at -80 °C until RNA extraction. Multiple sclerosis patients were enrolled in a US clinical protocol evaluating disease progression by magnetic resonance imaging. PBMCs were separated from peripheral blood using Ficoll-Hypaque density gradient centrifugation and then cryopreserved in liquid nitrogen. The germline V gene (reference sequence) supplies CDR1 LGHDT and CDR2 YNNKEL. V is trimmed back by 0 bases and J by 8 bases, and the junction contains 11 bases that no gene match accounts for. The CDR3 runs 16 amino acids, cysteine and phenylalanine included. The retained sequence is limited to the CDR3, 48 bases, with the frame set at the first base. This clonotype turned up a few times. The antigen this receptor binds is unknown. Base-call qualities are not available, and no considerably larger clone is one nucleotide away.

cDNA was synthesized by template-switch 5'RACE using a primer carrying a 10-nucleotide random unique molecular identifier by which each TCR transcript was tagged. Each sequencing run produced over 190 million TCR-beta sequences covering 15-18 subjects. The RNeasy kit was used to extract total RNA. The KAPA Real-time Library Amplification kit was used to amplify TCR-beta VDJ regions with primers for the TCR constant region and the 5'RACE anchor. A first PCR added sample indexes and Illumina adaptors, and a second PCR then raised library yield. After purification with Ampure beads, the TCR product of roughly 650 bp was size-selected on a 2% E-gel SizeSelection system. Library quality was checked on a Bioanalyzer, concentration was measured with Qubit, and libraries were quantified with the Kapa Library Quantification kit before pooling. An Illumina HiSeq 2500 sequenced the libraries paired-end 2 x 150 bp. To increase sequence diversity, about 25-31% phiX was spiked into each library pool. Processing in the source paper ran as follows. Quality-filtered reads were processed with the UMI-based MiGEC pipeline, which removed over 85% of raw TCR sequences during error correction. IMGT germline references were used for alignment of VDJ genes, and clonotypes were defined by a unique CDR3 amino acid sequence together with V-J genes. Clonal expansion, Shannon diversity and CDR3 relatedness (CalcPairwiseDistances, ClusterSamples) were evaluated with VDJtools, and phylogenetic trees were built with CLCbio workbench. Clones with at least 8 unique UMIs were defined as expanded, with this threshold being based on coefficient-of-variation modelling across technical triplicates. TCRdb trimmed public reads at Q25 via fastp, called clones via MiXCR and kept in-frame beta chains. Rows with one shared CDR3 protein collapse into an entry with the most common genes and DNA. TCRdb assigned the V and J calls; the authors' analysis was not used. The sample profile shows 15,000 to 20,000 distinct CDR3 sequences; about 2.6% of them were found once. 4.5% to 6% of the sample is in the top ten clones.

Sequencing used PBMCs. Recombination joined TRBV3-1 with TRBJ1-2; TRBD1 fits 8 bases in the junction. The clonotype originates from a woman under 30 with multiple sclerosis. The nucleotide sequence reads TGTGCCAGCAGCCAAGATCACGGACAGGGAGTCGACGGCTACACCTTC. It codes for CASSQDHGQGVDGYTF.